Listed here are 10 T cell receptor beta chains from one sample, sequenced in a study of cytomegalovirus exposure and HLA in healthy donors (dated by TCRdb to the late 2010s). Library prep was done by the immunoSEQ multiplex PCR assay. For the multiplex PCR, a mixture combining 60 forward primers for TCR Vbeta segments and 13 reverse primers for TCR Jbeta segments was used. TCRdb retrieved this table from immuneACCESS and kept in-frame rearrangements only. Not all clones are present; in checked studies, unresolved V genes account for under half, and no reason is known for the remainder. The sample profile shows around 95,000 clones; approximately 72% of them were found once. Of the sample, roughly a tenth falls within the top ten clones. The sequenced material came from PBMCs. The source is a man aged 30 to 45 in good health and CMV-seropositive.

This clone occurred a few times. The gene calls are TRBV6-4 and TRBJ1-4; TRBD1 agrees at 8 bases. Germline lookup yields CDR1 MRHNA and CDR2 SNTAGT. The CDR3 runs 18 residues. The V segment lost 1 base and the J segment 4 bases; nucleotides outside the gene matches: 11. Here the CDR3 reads CASSDFPDRVSSNEKLFF. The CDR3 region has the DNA TGTGCCAGCAGTGACTTCCCGGACAGGGTATCAAGTAATGAAAAACTGTTTTTT.

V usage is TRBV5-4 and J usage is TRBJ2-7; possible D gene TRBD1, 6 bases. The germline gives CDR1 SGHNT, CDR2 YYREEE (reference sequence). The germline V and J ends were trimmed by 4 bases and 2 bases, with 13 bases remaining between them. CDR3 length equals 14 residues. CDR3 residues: CASSDRTATYEQYF. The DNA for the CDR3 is TGTGCCAGCAGCGACAGGACAGCTACCTACGAGCAGTACTTC.

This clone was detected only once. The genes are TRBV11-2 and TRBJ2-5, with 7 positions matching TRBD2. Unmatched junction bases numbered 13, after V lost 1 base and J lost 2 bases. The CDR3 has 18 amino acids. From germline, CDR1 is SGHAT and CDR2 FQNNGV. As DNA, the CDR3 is TGTGCCAGCAGCTTAGTTGGGTCGGGGCTAGCGGAACAAGAGACCCAGTACTTC. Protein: CASSLVGSGLAEQETQYF.

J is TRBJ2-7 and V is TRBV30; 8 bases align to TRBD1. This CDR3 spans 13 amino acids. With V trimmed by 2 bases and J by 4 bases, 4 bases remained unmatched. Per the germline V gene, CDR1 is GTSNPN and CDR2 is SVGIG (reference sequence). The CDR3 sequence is CAWSTDRGYEQYF. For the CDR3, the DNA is TGTGCCTGGAGTACAGACAGGGGATACGAGCAGTACTTC.

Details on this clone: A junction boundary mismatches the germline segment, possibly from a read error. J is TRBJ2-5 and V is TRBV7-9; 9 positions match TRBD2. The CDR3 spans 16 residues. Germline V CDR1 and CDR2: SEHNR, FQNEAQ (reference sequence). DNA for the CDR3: TGTTCCAGCAGCTTAGCGGCTAGCGGGGAAGGGGAGACCCAGTACTTC. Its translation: CSSSLAASGEGETQYF.

The CDR3 spells CASSSTLAGGTDTQYF. CDR3 bases: TGTGCCAGCTCATCAACACTAGCGGGGGGTACAGATACGCAGTATTTT. The genes are TRBV18 and TRBJ2-3; 12 positions agree with TRBD2. The length of the CDR3 is 16 residues. Germline assignment: CDR1 KGHSH and CDR2 LQKENI. V trimming: 5 bases; J trimming: 3 bases; junction bases outside the gene matches: 6.

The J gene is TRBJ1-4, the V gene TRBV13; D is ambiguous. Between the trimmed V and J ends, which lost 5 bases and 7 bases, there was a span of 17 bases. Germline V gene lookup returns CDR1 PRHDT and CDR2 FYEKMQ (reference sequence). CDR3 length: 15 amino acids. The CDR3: CASSPRWAGPEKLFF. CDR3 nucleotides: TGTGCCAGCAGCCCCCGTTGGGCAGGCCCTGAAAAACTGTTTTTT.

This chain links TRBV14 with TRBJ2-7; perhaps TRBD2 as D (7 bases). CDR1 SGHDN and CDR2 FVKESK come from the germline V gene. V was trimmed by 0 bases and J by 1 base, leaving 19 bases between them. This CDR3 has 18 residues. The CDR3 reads CASSQEGTGGRFSYEQYF. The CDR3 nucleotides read TGTGCCAGCAGCCAAGAAGGGACGGGGGGCCGTTTTTCCTACGAGCAGTACTTC.

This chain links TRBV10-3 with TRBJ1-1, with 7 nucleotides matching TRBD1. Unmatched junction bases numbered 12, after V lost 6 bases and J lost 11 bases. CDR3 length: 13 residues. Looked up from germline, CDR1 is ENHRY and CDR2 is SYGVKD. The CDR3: CAISHNRGPGAFF. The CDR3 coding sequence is TGTGCCATCAGCCATAATAGGGGGCCTGGGGCTTTCTTT.

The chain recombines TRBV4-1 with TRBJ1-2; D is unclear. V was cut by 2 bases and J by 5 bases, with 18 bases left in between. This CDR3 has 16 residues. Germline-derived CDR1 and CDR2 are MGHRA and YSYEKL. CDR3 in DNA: TGCGCCAGCAGCCAATTTTTAGGCGGGGAAGGATATGGCTACACCTTC. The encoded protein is CASSQFLGGEGYGYTF.